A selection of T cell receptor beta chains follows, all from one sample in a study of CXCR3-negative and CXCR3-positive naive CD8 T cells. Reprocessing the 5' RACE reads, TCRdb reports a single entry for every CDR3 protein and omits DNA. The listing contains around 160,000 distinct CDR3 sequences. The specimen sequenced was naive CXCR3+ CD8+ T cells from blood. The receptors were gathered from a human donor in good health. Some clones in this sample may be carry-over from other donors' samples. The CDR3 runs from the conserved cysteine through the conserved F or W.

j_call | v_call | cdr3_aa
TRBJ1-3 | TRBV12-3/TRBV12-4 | CASSFGRADTIYF
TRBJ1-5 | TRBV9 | CASRVPGGRADQPQHF
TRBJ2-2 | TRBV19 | CASSIFPGELFF
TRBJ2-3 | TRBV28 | CASRGEFTDTQYF
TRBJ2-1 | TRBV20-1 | CSARVIDFNEQFF
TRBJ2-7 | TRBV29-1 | CSVEAGVTSGDEQYF
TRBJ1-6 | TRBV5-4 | CASSLDPGLNNSPLHF
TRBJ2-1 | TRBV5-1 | CASSLLSSGVDNEQFF
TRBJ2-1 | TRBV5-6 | CASSLREGHNEQFF
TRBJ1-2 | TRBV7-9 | CASSPGTDHYGYTF
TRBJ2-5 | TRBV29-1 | CSVYWDTHQETQYF
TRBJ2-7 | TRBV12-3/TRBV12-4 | CASMGAPGEQYF
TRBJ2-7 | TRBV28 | CASSFFGTGDSAEQYF
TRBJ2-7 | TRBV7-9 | CASSLSLRGGTYEQYF
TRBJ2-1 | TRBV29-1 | CSVDKDNEQFF
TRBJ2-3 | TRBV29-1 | CSVEDRSLAEVSDTQYF
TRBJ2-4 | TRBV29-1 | CSVQSGKNIQYF
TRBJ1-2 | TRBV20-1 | CSARASAANYGYTF
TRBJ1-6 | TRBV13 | CASTLVGMGSYNSPLHF
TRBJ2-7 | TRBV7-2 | CASSLSGGSSYEQYF
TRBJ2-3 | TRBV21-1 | CASSRRVMKADTQYF
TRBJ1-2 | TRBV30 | CAWSRPSYRDGYTF
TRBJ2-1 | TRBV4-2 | CASSQLTGTGDEQFF
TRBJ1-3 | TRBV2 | CASSEAWDLDF
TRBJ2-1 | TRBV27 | CASSLSGRALTYNEQFF
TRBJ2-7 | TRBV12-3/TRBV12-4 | CASSLGLAGDEQYF
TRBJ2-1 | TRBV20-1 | CSASETPSPHYNEQFF
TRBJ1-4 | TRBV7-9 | CASSLAPTGIEEKLFF
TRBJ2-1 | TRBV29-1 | CSVPSGIGHNEQFF
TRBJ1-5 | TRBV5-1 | CASDAGSIIVPQHF
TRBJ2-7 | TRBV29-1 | CSVEDPDTYEQYF
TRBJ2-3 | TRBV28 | CASRELAGITDTQYF
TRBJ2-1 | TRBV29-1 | CSVLPGLAGYNEQFF
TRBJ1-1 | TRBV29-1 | CSVEPGERTEAFF
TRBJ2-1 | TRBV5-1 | CASSSSVSEQFF
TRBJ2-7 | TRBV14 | CASSHMGSYEQYF
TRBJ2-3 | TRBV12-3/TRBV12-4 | CASSLRPAPGTGGDTQYF
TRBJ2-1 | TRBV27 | CASSWGSVTSGSIEQFF
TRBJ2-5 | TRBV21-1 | CASFCSLIVSVRFGETQYF
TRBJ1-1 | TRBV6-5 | CASSRFRGVNTEAFF
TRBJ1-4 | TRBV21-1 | CASSIQLNEKLFF